A single T cell receptor (beta chain) is shown here with its context. This record comes from a study of T cell responses to AZD1222 COVID-19 vaccine. Germline loops: CDR1 SGDLS, CDR2 YYNGEE. J was trimmed by 2 bases and V by 2 bases; bases with no gene match: 6. The CDR3 spans 15 residues. Profiling relied on immunoSEQ multiplex PCR, and the TCRdb table lists in-frame clones only, not all of them. Of roughly 100,000 clones detected, under 90% appear once; the ten largest clones hold under 30%. This TCR derives from an adult in good health. Here the sequenced sample was peripheral blood, taken on day 0 of AZD1222 vaccination. The chain employs TRBV9 and TRBJ2-7, with 8 bases matching TRBD1. CDR3 bases: TGTGCCAGCAGCGTCGAGGCAGGGGGCCCCTACGAGCAGTACTTC. Protein sequence: CASSVEAGGPYEQYF.